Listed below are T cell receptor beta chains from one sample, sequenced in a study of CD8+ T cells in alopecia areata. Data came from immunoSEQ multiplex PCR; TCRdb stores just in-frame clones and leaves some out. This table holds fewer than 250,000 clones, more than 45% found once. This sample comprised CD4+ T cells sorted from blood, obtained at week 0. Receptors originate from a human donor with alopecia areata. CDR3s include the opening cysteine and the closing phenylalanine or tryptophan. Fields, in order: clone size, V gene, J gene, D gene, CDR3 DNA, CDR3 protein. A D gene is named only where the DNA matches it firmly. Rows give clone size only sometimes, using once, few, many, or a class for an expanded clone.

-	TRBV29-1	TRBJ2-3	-	TGCAGCGTTGAAGCTAGGGGGACAGATACGCAGTATTTT	CSVEARGTDTQYF
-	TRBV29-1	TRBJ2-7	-	TGCAGCGTTGTTGGCGCGATCACCTACGAGCAGTACTTC	CSVVGAITYEQYF
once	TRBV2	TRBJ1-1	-	TGTGCCAGCAGTGAATGGAGCTCGACCGCCACTGAAGCTTTCTTT	CASSEWSSTATEAFF
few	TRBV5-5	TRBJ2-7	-	TGTGCCAGCAGCTTGGAATTAGGTGGCTACGAGCAGTACTTC	CASSLELGGYEQYF
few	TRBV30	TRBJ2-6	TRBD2	TGTGCCTGGAGTCCCGGACTAGCGGGTCCCCCCGTCCTGACTTTC	CAWSPGLAGPPVLTF
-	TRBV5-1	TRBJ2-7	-	TGCGCCAGCAGCCGAGGACAGACAGGCGAGTACGAGCAGTACTTC	CASSRGQTGEYEQYF
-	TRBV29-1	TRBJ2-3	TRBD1	TGCAGCTGGCAGGGGGCCCGACTTGGGTTGCAGTATTTT	CSWQGARLGLQYF
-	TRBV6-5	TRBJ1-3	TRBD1	TGTGCCAGCAGTACGGGACAGGGCAAAAACACCATATATTTT	CASSTGQGKNTIYF
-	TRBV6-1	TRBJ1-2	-	TGTGCCAGCAGTGAAGGTTGGGGAGGACCAGCTAACTATGGCTACACCTTC	CASSEGWGGPANYGYTF
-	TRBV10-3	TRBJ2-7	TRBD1	TGTGCCATCAGTCGACAGGGGCCTTTATACGAGCAGTACTTC	CAISRQGPLYEQYF
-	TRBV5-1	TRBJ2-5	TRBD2	TGCGCCAGCAGCACTGCCGGGACTAGCGGGAAAGAGACCCAGTACTTC	CASSTAGTSGKETQYF
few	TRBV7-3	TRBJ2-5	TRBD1	TGTGCCAGCAGCTTAGAACCAGGGGGCCGAGAGACCCAGTACTTC	CASSLEPGGRETQYF
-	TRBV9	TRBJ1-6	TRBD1	TGTGCCAGCAGCGCCGGACAGGGAATTTCACCCCTCCACTTT	CASSAGQGISPLHF
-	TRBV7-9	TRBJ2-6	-	TGTGCCAGCAGCTTAGGCAGGGCCACCTCTGGGGCCAACGTCCTGACTTTC	CASSLGRATSGANVLTF
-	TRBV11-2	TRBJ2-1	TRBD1	TGTGCCAGCAGCTTGGAGGGACAGGGCTATATGAATGAGCAGTTCTTC	CASSLEGQGYMNEQFF
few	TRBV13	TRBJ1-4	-	TGTGCCAGCAGCTTATGGGGAGGTGAAAAACTGTTTTTT	CASSLWGGEKLFF
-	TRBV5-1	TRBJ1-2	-	TGCGCCAGCAGCTTGGGGGAGGACTATGGCTACACCTTC	CASSLGEDYGYTF
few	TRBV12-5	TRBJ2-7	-	TGTGCTAGTGGTTTGGGGGAGTACGAGCAGTACTTC	CASGLGEYEQYF
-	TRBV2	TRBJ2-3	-	TGTGCCAGCAGCTTGGGAGGCCCCAGCACAGATACGCAGTATTTT	CASSLGGPSTDTQYF
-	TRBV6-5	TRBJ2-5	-	TGTGCCAGCAGGACTACAGGCCAAGAGACCCAGTACTTC	CASRTTGQETQYF
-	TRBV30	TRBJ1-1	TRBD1	TGTGCCTGGAGCGGGACAGGGGGGTACACTGAAGCTTTCTTT	CAWSGTGGYTEAFF
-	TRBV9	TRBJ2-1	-	TGTGCCAGCAGCGTCGAGGACTACTCCTACAATGAGCAGTTCTTC	CASSVEDYSYNEQFF
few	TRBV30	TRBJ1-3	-	TGTGCCTGGAGTGACCGAAACACCATATATTTT	CAWSDRNTIYF